These 28 T cell receptor beta chains came from one sample sequenced in a study of blood T cell repertoires in COVID-19 (dated by TCRdb to the early 2020s). Library preparation employed the immunoSEQ multiplex PCR assay. TCRdb provides this immuneACCESS table in a form limited to in-frame rearrangements. Some clones are lacking; in checked studies, under half of them reflect an unresolved V gene, and why the rest are absent is not known. The sample table lists tens of thousands of clones, roughly 71% of them with a count of one. Around 6% of the sample is in the top ten clones. Sequencing was carried out using peripheral blood. The receptors were sampled from a woman between 50 and 59 years old with active or convalescent COVID-19.

The chain uses TRBV5-4 and TRBJ2-1; TRBD2 aligns across 7 bases. The CDR3 is made up of 16 amino acids. V gave up 0 bases and J gave up 6 bases; unmatched junction bases: 9. CDR1 is SGHNT and CDR2 is YYREEE in the germline V gene (reference sequence). The CDR3 DNA reads as TGTGCCAGCAGCTTGGCACAGCAGGGCGGGGGCAATGAGCAGTTCTTC. Protein: CASSLAQQGGGNEQFF.

V gene TRBV11-3 combines with J gene TRBJ2-3; D may be TRBD2 (6 bases). V was clipped by 4 bases and J by 6 bases, with 14 bases between them. The CDR3 is 14 residues long. From germline, CDR1 is SGHNT and CDR2 YENEEA. CDR3 region: CASSSRDSTDTQYF. CDR3 nucleotides: TGTGCCAGCAGCTCCCGGGACTCCACCGATACGCAGTATTTT. The whole variable domain, remainder taken from reference TRBV11-3 and TRBJ2-3, is EAGVVQSPRYKIIEKKQPVAFWCNPISGHNTLYWYLQNLGQGPELLIRYENEEAVDDSQLPKDRFSAERLKGVDSTLKIQPAELGDSAVYLCASSSRDSTDTQYFGPGTRLTVL.

This sequence joins TRBV11-2 and TRBJ1-2; 11 bases align to TRBD1. With 0 bases clipped from V and 4 bases from J, the junction kept 7 bases outside the gene matches. Germline CDR1 SGHAT, CDR2 FQNNGV. This CDR3 has 17 amino acids. The CDR3 DNA reads TGTGCCAGCAGCTTAGATATAGGGACAGGGGGACTCTATGGCTACACCTTC. Translation: CASSLDIGTGGLYGYTF.

The rearrangement uses TRBV5-4 and TRBJ2-3; D is undetermined. There are 13 residues in the CDR3. Germline CDR1 and CDR2: SGHNT and YYREEE (reference sequence). V was cut by 3 bases and J by 2 bases, with 7 bases left in between. CDR3 loop: CASSSVFTDTQYF. For the CDR3, the DNA is TGTGCCAGCAGCTCGGTATTCACAGATACGCAGTATTTT.

The table lists this clone with a count of one. The rearrangement links TRBV19 to TRBJ1-4; 10 nucleotides match TRBD1. Germline V CDR1 and CDR2: LNHDA, SQIVND (reference sequence). This CDR3 has 14 residues. V dropped 6 bases and J dropped 7; count of bases not matched to a gene: 5. CDR3 sequence (DNA): TGTGCCAGTAGCCCGGACAGGGGGACTGAAAAACTGTTTTTT. The encoded protein is CASSPDRGTEKLFF. Full variable domain (remainder filled in from reference TRBV19 and TRBJ1-4): DGGITQSPKYLFRKEGQNVTLSCEQNLNHDAMYWYRQDPGQGLRLIYYSQIVNDFQKGDIAEGYSVSREKKESFPLTVTSAQKNPTAFYLCASSPDRGTEKLFFGSGTQLSVL.

This chain uses TRBV7-9 with TRBJ1-3; D unclear. CDR3 length: 14 amino acids. The germline V gene encodes CDR1 SEHNR and CDR2 FQNEAQ (reference sequence). The V and J ends lost 7 bases and 3 bases respectively, with 13 bases between them. The CDR3: CASNPDGNGNTIYF. CDR3 sequence (DNA): TGTGCCAGCAACCCGGACGGGAATGGAAACACCATATATTTT.

This rearrangement joins TRBV7-2 to TRBJ2-6; TRBD1 aligns across 7 bases. The CDR3 is 16 amino acids. J lost 2 bases, V lost 4 bases, and 5 bases had no gene match. From germline, CDR1 is SGHTA and CDR2 FQGNSA. The CDR3 here is CASSSGTEAGANVLTF. In DNA form, the CDR3 reads TGTGCCAGCAGCTCCGGGACAGAGGCTGGGGCCAACGTCCTGACTTTC.

The rearrangement joins TRBV27 to TRBJ2-7; D perhaps matches TRBD2 (5 bases). Germline V lookup: CDR1 MNHEY, CDR2 SMNVEV (reference sequence). Trimming stripped 1 base from V and 0 bases from J, with 7 bases between. The CDR3 totals 14 residues. The CDR3 region is CASSLLTSSYEQYF. As DNA, the CDR3 is TGTGCCAGCAGTTTATTAACTAGCTCCTACGAGCAGTACTTC.

In this sample, this clone turned up a few times. The V and J genes are TRBV2 and TRBJ1-5; D is possibly TRBD1 (5 bases). Trimming cost V 3 bases and J 6 bases, with 12 bases left between them. CDR1 SNHLY and CDR2 FYNNEI come from the germline V gene. The CDR3 has 14 amino acids. The CDR3 bases are TGTGCCAGCAGTGAGGTCCAGGGTTCTCAGCCCCAGCATTTT. Encoded protein: CASSEVQGSQPQHF.

V gene TRBV15 combines with J gene TRBJ2-3; 7 positions agree with TRBD2. The CDR3 runs to 16 residues. Trimming removed 0 bases from V and 2 bases from J; junction bases left unmatched: 5. Germline V CDR1 and CDR2: LNHNV, YYDKDF (reference sequence). The DNA for the CDR3 is TGTGCCACCAGCAGAGATCCAGCGGGGTTCACAGATACGCAGTATTTT. Encoded protein: CATSRDPAGFTDTQYF.

The CDR3: CAWSPPGQTLSYGYTF. The CDR3 nucleotides are TGTGCCTGGAGCCCGCCGGGACAGACACTTTCCTATGGCTACACCTTC. The chain recombines TRBV30 with TRBJ1-2; TRBD1 aligns across 7 bases. There are 16 residues in the CDR3. CDR1 and CDR2 (germline): GTSNPN, SVGIG (reference sequence). Germline trimming cut 3 bases from V and 4 bases from J; bases unmatched to any gene: 14. The full variable domain, in which reference TRBV30 and TRBJ1-2 provide the parts outside the CDR3, is SQTIHQWPATLVQPVGSPLSLECTVEGTSNPNLYWYRQAAGRGLQLLFYSVGIGQISSEVPQNLSASRPQDRQFILSSKKLLLSDSGFYLCAWSPPGQTLSYGYTFGSGTRLTVV.

This clone was observed a single time. The V call is TRBV21-1, the J call TRBJ2-2; the table's D call of TRBD2 was not tested on the DNA. TRBV21-1 is given as a pseudogene. CDR3 length: 19 amino acids. The DNA of the CDR3 is TGTGCCAGCAGCAAAAAACGGGGGGCCGGGTTCCCGAACACCGGGGAGCTGTTTTTT. Its protein product is CASSKKRGAGFPNTGELFF.

The chain carries TRBV5-6 and TRBJ1-3; TRBD1 aligns across 8 bases. Germline CDR1 SGHDT, CDR2 YYEEEE. This CDR3 is 14 amino acids long. V lost 4 bases and J lost 4; bases outside the gene matches: 4. The CDR3 here is CASSLQGAGNTIYF. CDR3 bases: TGTGCCAGCAGCCTGCAGGGGGCAGGAAACACCATATATTTT. The variable domain in full, completed from reference TRBV5-6 and TRBJ1-3, reads DAGVTQSPTHLIKTRGQQVTLRCSPKSGHDTVSWYQQALGQGPQFIFQYYEEEERQRGNFPDRFSGHQFPNYSSELNVNALLLGDSALYLCASSLQGAGNTIYFGEGSWLTVV.

A single count supports this clone. The chain recombines TRBV7-2 with TRBJ2-3; D is perhaps TRBD1 (5 bases). There are 14 residues in the CDR3. The ends were cut back, 4 bases at V and 3 bases at J, with 11 bases in the middle. CDR1 is SGHTA, CDR2 FQGNSA, per germline. The CDR3 nucleotides are TGTGCCAGCAGCTCATTTAGGGGAACAGATACGCAGTATTTT. Its translation: CASSSFRGTDTQYF.

The chain couples TRBV10-3 to TRBJ2-1; the match to TRBD2 covers 8 bases. In germline, CDR1 is ENHRY, CDR2 SYGVKD. The CDR3 runs to 16 residues. After removal of 4 bases from V and 0 bases from J, the junction contained 5 bases not matched to a gene. The CDR3 sequence: CAISASSGISYNEQFF. As DNA, the CDR3 is TGTGCCATCAGTGCGAGTAGCGGGATCTCCTACAATGAGCAGTTCTTC.

The chain has TRBV7-9 and TRBJ1-2, with 7 bases fitting TRBD1. V lost 1 base and J lost 4; bases outside the gene matches: 6. This CDR3 region has 15 residues. Per the germline V gene, CDR1 is SEHNR and CDR2 is FQNEAQ (reference sequence). CDR3 residues: CASSLEGRGIYGYTF. The CDR3 nucleotides read TGTGCCAGCAGCTTAGAGGGCAGGGGGATCTATGGCTACACCTTC. The full variable domain, in which reference TRBV7-9 and TRBJ1-2 provide the parts outside the CDR3, is DTGVSQNPRHKITKRGQNVTFRCDPISEHNRLYWYRQTLGQGPEFLTYFQNEAQLEKSRLLSDRFSAERPKGSFSTLEIQRTEQGDSAMYLCASSLEGRGIYGYTFGSGTRLTVV.

The chain is built from TRBV19 and TRBJ1-1; TRBD1 is a possible D gene (5 bases). V dropped 5 bases and J dropped 4 bases, with 14 bases sitting between them. The CDR3 runs 14 residues. The V gene's germline CDR1 is LNHDA and CDR2 SQIVND (reference sequence). In nucleotides, the CDR3 is TGTGCCAGTAGTGGGTCAGGGTGGAGCACTGAAGCTTTCTTT. The encoded protein is CASSGSGWSTEAFF.

This chain joins TRBV18 and TRBJ2-1; 7 bases are shared with TRBD2. The CDR3 length is 15 residues. Trimming took 3 bases from V and 3 from J; bases not matched to a gene: 5. Germline values: CDR1 KGHSH, CDR2 LQKENI. CDR3 nucleotides: TGTGCCAGCTCACCGTTAGCGGGCCACTACAATGAGCAGTTCTTC. Its translation: CASSPLAGHYNEQFF.

This CDR3 reads CASARLQETQYF. The CDR3, as DNA: TGTGCCAGCGCTAGGCTCCAAGAGACCCAGTACTTC. V is TRBV6-5 and J is TRBJ2-5; no clear D gene. The CDR3 contains 12 residues. Trimming stripped 8 bases from V and 1 base from J, with 8 bases between. Germline CDR1 is MNHEY and CDR2 is SVGAGI.

V gene TRBV5-1 combines with J gene TRBJ2-3; 11 positions agree with TRBD2. CDR1 is SGHRS, CDR2 YFSETQ, per germline. The ends lost 7 bases at V and 4 bases at J; junction bases unmatched: 11. The CDR3 has 16 residues. This chain's CDR3 is CASGTRLAGRADTQYF. Written as DNA, the CDR3 is TGCGCCAGCGGTACTCGACTAGCGGGAAGGGCAGATACGCAGTATTTT.

This chain joins TRBV7-9 and TRBJ2-1; 9 positions match TRBD2. Germline V gene data show CDR1 as SEHNR and CDR2 as FQNEAQ (reference sequence). The V gene end was trimmed by 4 bases and the J gene end by 8 bases; junction bases not matched to a gene: 12. The CDR3 spans 16 residues. CDR3 sequence reads: CASSSTSSGVRDEQFF. As DNA, the CDR3 is TGTGCCAGCAGCTCGACTTCTAGCGGGGTGAGGGATGAGCAGTTCTTC.

The chain uses TRBV30 and TRBJ2-1, with TRBD2 matching over 11 bases. CDR1 GTSNPN and CDR2 SVGIG come from the germline V gene (reference sequence). The V segment lost 5 bases and the J segment 0 bases; nucleotides outside the gene matches: 9. This CDR3 has 17 residues. The CDR3: CAWGGLAGGSSYNEQFF. The CDR3, as DNA: TGTGCCTGGGGGGGCCTAGCGGGAGGCAGCTCCTACAATGAGCAGTTCTTC.

In this sample, this clone turned up once. This chain uses TRBV19 with TRBJ1-2; 8 bases are shared with TRBD1. This CDR3 spans 13 amino acids. Germline CDR1 LNHDA, CDR2 SQIVND (reference sequence). J was trimmed by 7 bases and V by 5 bases; bases with no gene match: 6. The DNA for the CDR3 is TGTGCCAGTAGTTTGGACAGGGTCGCTGGCTACACCTTC. Protein product: CASSLDRVAGYTF. Full variable domain (remainder filled in from reference TRBV19 and TRBJ1-2): DGGITQSPKYLFRKEGQNVTLSCEQNLNHDAMYWYRQDPGQGLRLIYYSQIVNDFQKGDIAEGYSVSREKKESFPLTVTSAQKNPTAFYLCASSLDRVAGYTFGSGTRLTVV.

This clone appeared a few times. Other DNA sequences of this sample code for an identical CDR3. V gene TRBV20-1 combines with J gene TRBJ1-5; D uncertain. The germline V and J ends were trimmed by 3 bases and 4 bases, with 13 bases remaining between them. CDR3 size: 14 residues. CDR1 is DFQATT, CDR2 SNEGSKA, per germline (reference sequence). The CDR3 region is CSASPGGRNQPQHF. The CDR3 DNA is TGCAGTGCTAGTCCCGGCGGTAGAAATCAGCCCCAGCATTTT.

This clone was found a few times. This sequence joins TRBV9 and TRBJ1-6; tentative D call: TRBD1 (6 bases). The CDR3 is made up of 15 amino acids. V was trimmed by 4 bases and J by 5 bases, leaving 13 bases between them. Germline V gene data show CDR1 as SGDLS and CDR2 as YYNGEE. CDR3 bases: TGTGCCAGCAGCCTGACGACAGGAAATAATTCACCCCTCCACTTT. It specifies CASSLTTGNNSPLHF.

The genes are TRBV9 and TRBJ1-5; 9 positions match TRBD1. Germline-derived CDR1 and CDR2 are SGDLS and YYNGEE. This CDR3 comprises 15 residues. Trimming cost V 3 bases and J 4 bases; bases outside gene matches: 5. The CDR3 nucleotides are TGTGCCAGCAGCGCCGGGGACAGGGAGAATCAGCCCCAGCATTTT. Protein sequence: CASSAGDRENQPQHF.

This chain's CDR3 is CATLGLAGEAGELFF. In nucleotides, the CDR3 is TGTGCCACCCTGGGGCTAGCGGGAGAGGCCGGGGAGCTGTTTTTT. V gene TRBV19 combines with J gene TRBJ2-2, with TRBD2 identical over 10 bases. The V segment lost 10 bases and the J segment 6 bases; nucleotides outside the gene matches: 11. The CDR3 consists of 15 residues. Germline-derived CDR1 and CDR2 are LNHDA and SQIVND (reference sequence).

The rearrangement links TRBV21-1 to TRBJ2-7; TRBD1 is taken as the D call from the table, unchecked against the DNA. TRBV21-1 is a recognized pseudogene. This CDR3 is 17 amino acids long. CDR3 nucleotides: TGTGCCAGCAGCAAGGGAGTACCACCAGGGGATTTCTACGAGCAGTACTTC. This sequence encodes CASSKGVPPGDFYEQYF.